Given below is one T cell receptor (beta chain) in context. The data are from a study of blood T cell repertoires in COVID-19. In the study overall: From the United States, Italy and Spain came samples of acute and convalescent COVID-19. In each case, the material was cDNA or gDNA derived from T cells, B-cell-depleted T cells, or PBMCs.

CDR3 length: 16 residues. V gave up 7 bases and J gave up 4 bases, with 19 bases separating them. Germline V gives CDR1 MNHEY, CDR2 SMNVEV (reference sequence). Profiled with immunoSEQ multiplex PCR; TCRdb holds only in-frame clones, not every one. Here the sample spans 200,000 to 300,000 clones, over 90% being singletons. This chain uses TRBV27 with TRBJ1-4, with D perhaps TRBD1 (5 bases). Sample: peripheral blood. The source is a man aged 25 to 45 with COVID-19, enrolled during active disease. CDR3: CASTPRGGVINEKLFF. The DNA for the CDR3 is TGTGCCAGCACCCCGCGGGGGGGGGTTATTAATGAAAAACTGTTTTTT.